This TCR beta chain was recorded in a study of glioma-infiltrating T cells. Comment on this clonotype: As yet, its antigen is unknown.

Using RNA template, CDR3s of TCR alpha and beta were amplified with iRepertoire arm-PCR. Tissue mRNA or PBMC total RNA, about 90-400 ng, went into one-step reverse transcription and amplification. MiXCR was run by TCRdb on the multiplex PCR reads, yielding one entry per CDR3 protein. The data show around 140,000 distinct CDR3 sequences, roughly two fifths seen once. Whole-study results and caveats: Above-expected tissue-blood divergence occurred in all gliomas, most in low-grade ones. Only very few CDR3 sequences appeared in both tissue and blood.

The TCR was taken from a human donor with low-grade glioma or glioblastoma, undergoing nonglioma brain surgery, or in good health (not recorded which). The sequenced sample consisted of glioma tissue, nonneoplastic brain tissue, or PBMCs (not recorded which).

In DNA, the CDR3 is TGCGCCAGCAGTCGTGTATCTAGCACAGATACGCAGTATTTT. This gives the protein CASSRVSSTDTQYF. The chain couples TRBV5-1 to TRBJ2-3; D not certain. The CDR3 consists of 14 residues. The germline V gene has CDR1 SGHRS and CDR2 YFSETQ. The ends were cut back, 5 bases at V and 0 bases at J, with 10 bases in the middle.